A single T cell receptor (beta chain) is shown here with its context. The data were obtained in a study of blood T cell repertoires in COVID-19. The CDR3 consists of 16 residues. Germline CDR1 PRHDT, CDR2 FYEKMQ (reference sequence). Trimming left V 0 bases short and J 3 bases short, with 11 bases between. Participants were placed into cohorts based on the clinical history they reported. Sequencing used immunoSEQ multiplex PCR; TCRdb keeps in-frame clones, though not all of them. The data show 250,000 to 350,000 clones, 80% to 90% seen once. The J gene is TRBJ2-2, the V gene TRBV13; D perhaps matches TRBD1 (5 bases). The clonotype originates from a young woman who had recovered from COVID-19. The sample comprised PBMCs or T cells enriched from blood (not recorded which). CDR3: CASSLGLGAHTGELFF. CDR3 nucleotide sequence: TGTGCCAGCAGCTTAGGCCTAGGGGCCCACACCGGGGAGCTGTTTTTT.